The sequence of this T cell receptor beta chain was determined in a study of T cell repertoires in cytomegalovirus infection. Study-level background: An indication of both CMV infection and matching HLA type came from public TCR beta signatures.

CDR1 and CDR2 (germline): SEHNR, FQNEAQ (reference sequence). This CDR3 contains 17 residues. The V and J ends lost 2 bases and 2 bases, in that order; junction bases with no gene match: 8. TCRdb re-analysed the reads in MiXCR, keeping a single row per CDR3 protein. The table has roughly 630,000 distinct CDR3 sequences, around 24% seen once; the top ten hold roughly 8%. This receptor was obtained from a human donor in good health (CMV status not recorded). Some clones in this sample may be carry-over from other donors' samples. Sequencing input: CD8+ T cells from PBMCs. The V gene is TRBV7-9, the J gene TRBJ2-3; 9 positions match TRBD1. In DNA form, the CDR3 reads TGTGCCAGCAGCTTACCGAGGACAGGGGACGCCACAGATACGCAGTATTTT. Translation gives CASSLPRTGDATDTQYF. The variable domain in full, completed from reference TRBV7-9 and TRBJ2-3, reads DTGVSQNPRHKITKRGQNVTFRCDPISEHNRLYWYRQTLGQGPEFLTYFQNEAQLEKSRLLSDRFSAERPKGSFSTLEIQRTEQGDSAMYLCASSLPRTGDATDTQYFGPGTRLTVL.